These 27 T cell receptor beta chains came from one sample sequenced in a study of shared clonotypes between healthy human individuals. Data came from immunoSEQ multiplex PCR; TCRdb stores just in-frame clones and leaves some out. Here the sample spans approximately 1,500,000 clones, about 96% being singletons. The sequenced material came from naive CD4+ T cells sorted from blood. Specified subset: CD45RA+ positively selected. The receptors originated from a man aged 30 to 39 in good health.

The genes are TRBV28 and TRBJ2-7, with D possibly TRBD1 on 6 matching bases. V lost 5 bases, J lost 3 bases, and 11 bases lay in between. The CDR3 length is 13 residues. Germline V gene sequence: CDR1 MDHEN, CDR2 SYDVKM. CDR3 protein: CASSQIGGYEQYF. The CDR3 DNA follows: TGTGCCAGCAGTCAGATAGGGGGCTACGAGCAGTACTTC.

The genes are TRBV4-1 and TRBJ2-2; D call uncertain. The ends were cut back, 0 bases at V and 5 bases at J, with 10 bases in the middle. CDR1 is MGHRA and CDR2 is YSYEKL in the germline V gene. The CDR3 totals 15 residues. This CDR3 reads CASSQDQTRTGELFF. As DNA, the CDR3 is TGCGCCAGCAGCCAAGATCAGACTCGGACCGGGGAGCTGTTTTTT.

J is TRBJ1-5 and V is TRBV2, with TRBD1 matching over 9 bases. The germline V gene encodes CDR1 SNHLY and CDR2 FYNNEI. V shed 6 bases, J shed 3 bases, and the junction held 9 bases outside the gene matches. The CDR3 is 16 amino acids. CDR3 DNA sequence: TGTGCCAGCAGAACACCGGGACAGGGAAACAATCAGCCCCAGCATTTT. Residues: CASRTPGQGNNQPQHF.

To note about this clone: Distinct nucleotide sequences in the sample also encode this CDR3. The rearrangement links TRBV5-1 to TRBJ2-5, with a tentative D call TRBD1 (5 bases). V was pared by 0 bases and J by 5 bases, with 8 bases between. The CDR3 is 13 amino acids. Germline V lookup: CDR1 SGHRS, CDR2 YFSETQ. CDR3 residues: CASSLEGSETQYF. CDR3 nucleotide sequence: TGCGCCAGCAGCTTGGAGGGGTCGGAGACCCAGTACTTC.

This clone has a single count. This chain uses TRBV6-1 with TRBJ2-1, with unresolved D. Per germline, CDR1 MNHNS and CDR2 SASEGT. The CDR3 spans 10 residues. V dropped 6 bases and J dropped 5 bases, with 2 bases sitting between them. The CDR3: CASRDNEQFF. The CDR3 DNA reads as TGTGCCAGCAGGGACAATGAGCAGTTCTTC.

The CDR3 spells CASSLGLLAPSTDTQYF. DNA for the CDR3: TGTGCCAGCAGCTTGGGGCTGCTAGCGCCGAGCACAGATACGCAGTATTTT. The chain has TRBV5-5 and TRBJ2-3, with D maybe TRBD2 (6 bases). Germline V CDR1 and CDR2: SGHKS, YYEKEE (reference sequence). This CDR3 is 17 amino acids long. Trimming took 0 bases from V and 0 from J, leaving 14 bases between them.

Worth noting for this clone: The same CDR3 arises from other DNA sequences in this sample as well. The genes are TRBV6-6 and TRBJ2-5; D unclear. CDR1 and CDR2 (germline): MNHNY, SVGAGI (reference sequence). The CDR3 is 11 amino acids. Trimming left V 4 bases short and J 3 bases short, with 3 bases between. This chain's CDR3 is CASSLKETQYF. The DNA for the CDR3 is TGTGCCAGCAGTTTGAAAGAGACCCAGTACTTC.

This clone has a handful of counts. The chain has TRBV29-1 and TRBJ1-1; D is possibly TRBD1 (5 bases). Per germline, CDR1 SQVTM and CDR2 ANQGSEA. Trimming shortened V by 7 bases and J by 4 bases, and 7 bases separated the two germline ends. The CDR3 runs 10 residues. The CDR3, as DNA: TGCAGCGGGGGGTTCACTGAAGCTTTCTTT. Its protein is CSGGFTEAFF.

The chain has TRBV5-5 and TRBJ2-6; D unresolved. Trimming took 1 base from V and 4 from J, leaving 3 bases between them. This CDR3 spans 13 amino acids. CDR1 SGHKS and CDR2 YYEKEE come from the germline V gene (reference sequence). The CDR3, as DNA: TGTGCCAGCAGCTTGTTAGGGGCCAACGTCCTGACTTTC. This codes for CASSLLGANVLTF.

CDR3 loop: CASSAGQLYEQYF. In DNA, the CDR3 is TGTGCCAGCAGCGCGGGACAGCTCTACGAGCAGTACTTC. The chain recombines TRBV5-5 with TRBJ2-7; TRBD1 might be the D (7 bases). The CDR3 consists of 13 residues. Germline CDR1 and CDR2: SGHKS and YYEKEE (reference sequence). Trimming took 4 bases from V and 3 from J, leaving 11 bases between them.

This chain's CDR3 is CASSLRGVGTETQYF. CDR3 sequence (DNA): TGTGCCAGCAGCTTACGGGGGGTCGGGACCGAGACCCAGTACTTC. The chain couples TRBV7-2 to TRBJ2-5; 7 bases fit TRBD2. Germline assignment: CDR1 SGHTA and CDR2 FQGNSA. The V segment lost 2 bases and the J segment 5 bases; nucleotides outside the gene matches: 8. This CDR3 is 15 amino acids long.

The gene calls are TRBV5-1 and TRBJ2-5; 8 bases agree with TRBD1. The V gene's germline CDR1 is SGHRS and CDR2 YFSETQ. V trimming: 4 bases; J trimming: 2 bases; junction bases outside the gene matches: 4. The CDR3 is made up of 14 amino acids. The CDR3 sequence is CASSRRTGQETQYF. In DNA form, the CDR3 reads TGCGCCAGCAGCCGGAGGACAGGGCAAGAGACCCAGTACTTC.

The rearrangement joins TRBV7-9 to TRBJ1-1; D might be TRBD1 (6 bases). This CDR3 region has 15 residues. V lost 5 bases and J lost 1, with 14 bases in between. The germline V gene encodes CDR1 SEHNR and CDR2 FQNEAQ (reference sequence). CDR3 residues: CASSPQQGWNTEAFF. The CDR3 DNA reads TGTGCCAGCAGCCCGCAACAGGGATGGAACACTGAAGCTTTCTTT.

This chain links TRBV5-5 with TRBJ2-5; TRBD1 might be the D (5 bases). The V end was cut by 0 bases, the J end by 3 bases, with 12 bases between. CDR3 length: 15 amino acids. Looked up from germline, CDR1 is SGHKS and CDR2 is YYEKEE (reference sequence). CDR3 amino acids: CASSLEGPSEETQYF. The CDR3 DNA follows: TGTGCCAGCAGCTTGGAGGGGCCCTCAGAAGAGACCCAGTACTTC.

The CDR3 DNA is TGTGCCAGCAGTTTCCAAAGAACTAGCACAGATACGCAGTATTTT. Its protein is CASSFQRTSTDTQYF. The gene calls are TRBV27 and TRBJ2-3, with D unresolved. V lost 3 bases, J lost 0 bases, and 10 bases lay in between. The CDR3 loop spans 15 amino acids. CDR1 is MNHEY, CDR2 SMNVEV, per germline (reference sequence).

This rearrangement joins TRBV11-3 to TRBJ2-5; D remains unclear. The CDR3 has 13 residues. V shed 3 bases and J shed 5 bases, with 10 bases lying between them. Germline loops: CDR1 SGHNT, CDR2 YENEEA. The CDR3 nucleotides read TGTGCCAGCAGCTTCATGGATGGGGAGACCCAGTACTTC. Its protein is CASSFMDGETQYF.

The chain uses TRBV19 and TRBJ2-5; D is possibly TRBD1 (6 bases). The CDR3 is 13 amino acids. CDR1 and CDR2 from the germline V gene are LNHDA and SQIVND (reference sequence). V shed 3 bases and J shed 5 bases, with 10 bases lying between them. The CDR3 region has the DNA TGTGCCAGTAGTATGGTGGGGGCCGAGACCCAGTACTTC. Its translation is CASSMVGAETQYF.

The chain couples TRBV2 to TRBJ2-5; the D gene is possibly TRBD2 (5 bases). Germline CDR1 reads SNHLY; CDR2 reads FYNNEI. The CDR3 is 15 amino acids. V was cut by 4 bases and J by 2 bases, with 14 bases left in between. This CDR3 is CASSVDYGPQETQYF. The CDR3 DNA reads as TGTGCCAGCAGTGTAGACTACGGGCCTCAAGAGACCCAGTACTTC.

This clone has a single count. This chain connects TRBV28 to TRBJ1-1, with D possibly being TRBD1 (5 bases). The CDR3 is made up of 11 amino acids. V dropped 7 bases and J dropped 11 bases, with 14 bases sitting between them. CDR1 is MDHEN and CDR2 is SYDVKM in the germline V gene. The DNA for the CDR3 is TGTGCCAGCACTTACCGGGGGACGGCTTTCTTT. Amino acid sequence: CASTYRGTAFF.

The chain recombines TRBV5-5 with TRBJ2-1; D is ambiguous. Germline CDR1 and CDR2: SGHKS and YYEKEE (reference sequence). Deletions cut 1 base from V and 6 bases from J, with 8 bases between. The CDR3 runs 13 residues. For the CDR3, the DNA is TGTGCCAGCAGCTTGTTAACTGTCAATGAGCAGTTCTTC. It encodes CASSLLTVNEQFF.

As for this clone: The sample carries other DNA sequences with the same CDR3. The V call is TRBV10-3, the J call TRBJ2-7, with D unclear. The V gene's germline CDR1 is ENHRY and CDR2 SYGVKD. V lost 4 bases, J lost 2 bases, and 3 bases lay in between. There are 11 residues in the CDR3. The CDR3 reads CAISATYEQYF. The CDR3 DNA sequence: TGTGCCATCAGTGCGACCTACGAGCAGTACTTC.

The chain combines TRBV29-1 with TRBJ2-5; no definite D call. Trimming pared 7 bases from V and 2 bases from J, leaving 11 bases between. The length of the CDR3 is 12 residues. The germline V gene encodes CDR1 SQVTM and CDR2 ANQGSEA. This CDR3 reads CSGTRTQETQYF. CDR3 nucleotide sequence: TGCAGCGGGACGAGAACTCAAGAGACCCAGTACTTC.

V and J are TRBV19 and TRBJ2-1, with 9 positions matching TRBD1. V lost 5 bases to trimming and J lost 5 bases; unmatched junction nucleotides: 13. This CDR3 spans 17 amino acids. CDR1 and CDR2 (germline): LNHDA, SQIVND (reference sequence). CDR3 residues: CASSAYRGLSWDNEQFF. For the CDR3, the DNA is TGTGCCAGTAGTGCATACAGGGGGCTCTCCTGGGACAATGAGCAGTTCTTC.

The gene calls are TRBV27 and TRBJ2-7; D may be TRBD1 (5 bases). Germline values: CDR1 MNHEY, CDR2 SMNVEV (reference sequence). V lost 5 bases, J lost 4 bases, and 18 bases lay in between. The CDR3 totals 15 residues. The CDR3 loop reads CASSPQDLRDYEQYF. CDR3 DNA sequence: TGTGCCAGCAGTCCTCAGGATCTCAGGGATTACGAGCAGTACTTC.

The CDR3 sequence is CASSIRSYEQYF. The CDR3 DNA is TGTGCCAGCAGCATCCGATCCTACGAGCAGTACTTC. V usage is TRBV7-9 and J usage is TRBJ2-7; D gene unclear. V lost 5 bases and J 1 base, leaving 6 bases between the germline ends. The CDR3 runs 12 residues. Germline V gene sequence: CDR1 SEHNR, CDR2 FQNEAQ (reference sequence).

The V gene is TRBV18, the J gene TRBJ2-7; D uncertain. Trimming took 2 bases from V and 5 from J, leaving 16 bases between them. CDR3 length equals 15 residues. Per the germline V gene, CDR1 is KGHSH and CDR2 is LQKENI. In DNA form, the CDR3 reads TGTGCCAGCTCACCAGTATGGCAGACTTTGAACGAGCAGTACTTC. Amino acid sequence: CASSPVWQTLNEQYF.

V usage is TRBV15 and J usage is TRBJ2-7, with 7 bases lining up with TRBD1. CDR1 and CDR2 (germline): LNHNV, YYDKDF (reference sequence). This CDR3 comprises 15 residues. With V trimmed by 1 base and J by 3 bases, 6 bases remained unmatched. The CDR3 loop reads CATSRAKTGNYEQYF. CDR3 DNA: TGTGCCACCAGCAGAGCCAAGACAGGGAACTACGAGCAGTACTTC. The complete variable domain, with remaining parts taken from reference TRBV15 and TRBJ2-7, reads DAMVIQNPRYQVTQFGKPVTLSCSQTLNHNVMYWYQQKSSQAPKLLFHYYDKDFNNEADTPDNFQSRRPNTSFCFLDIRSPGLGDTAMYLCATSRAKTGNYEQYFGPGTRLTVT.